The 5 T cell receptor beta chains listed next were all sequenced from one sample in a study of T cells after yellow fever vaccination. MiXCR, applied by TCRdb to the 5' RACE reads, yields one record per CDR3 protein. The repertoire has 170,000 or so distinct CDR3 sequences, about 6.2% of them found once; the top ten carry about 2.7%. The sequencing used CD4+ T cells sorted from PBMCs, collected on the day of the first yellow fever vaccination. These receptors all come from a man between 18 and 29 years old who received the YFV17D yellow fever vaccine.

The chain links TRBV5-1 to TRBJ2-6, with no clear D. Trimming removed 3 bases from V and 0 bases from J, with 13 bases in between. Germline V gene data show CDR1 as SGHRS and CDR2 as YFSETQ. The CDR3 extends over 17 amino acids. This CDR3 reads CASSYYYIGSGANVLTF. The CDR3, as DNA: TGCGCCAGCAGCTATTATTACATCGGCTCTGGGGCCAACGTCCTGACTTTC.

This clonotype was seen more than once but under ten times. The V call is TRBV5-1, the J call TRBJ2-3, with 11 positions matching TRBD2. The CDR3 consists of 16 residues. The V segment lost 4 bases and the J segment 2 bases; nucleotides outside the gene matches: 6. Germline loops: CDR1 SGHRS, CDR2 YFSETQ. Written as DNA, the CDR3 is TGCGCCAGCAGCGAGGGACTAGCGGTTCCCACAGATACGCAGTATTTT. Translating gives CASSEGLAVPTDTQYF.

This chain connects TRBV7-2 to TRBJ1-1; TRBD1 aligns across 8 bases. Looked up from germline, CDR1 is SGHTA and CDR2 is FQGNSA. J was trimmed by 5 bases and V by 5 bases; bases with no gene match: 7. CDR3 length: 14 residues. The DNA for the CDR3 is TGTGCCAGCAGCGTCGACAGGGGCCGGACTGAAGCTTTCTTT. Translating gives CASSVDRGRTEAFF. Based on the CDR3 plus reference TRBV7-2 and TRBJ1-1, the full variable domain is GAGVSQSPSNKVTEKGKDVELRCDPISGHTALYWYRQSLGQGLEFLIYFQGNSAPDKSGLPSDRFSAERTGGSVSTLTIQRTQQEDSAVYLCASSVDRGRTEAFFGQGTRLTVV.

At least ten counts were recorded for this clonotype. This chain uses TRBV4-2 with TRBJ1-4; a possible D gene is TRBD1 (6 bases). Germline V CDR1 and CDR2: LGHNA, YNFKEQ. V was trimmed by 3 bases and J by 8 bases, leaving 22 bases between them. This CDR3 is built from 17 residues. CDR3: CASSQARGRSFGEKLFF. In nucleotides, the CDR3 is TGTGCCAGCAGCCAGGCCAGGGGCCGGTCCTTTGGGGAAAAACTGTTTTTT.

This clonotype was seen at least ten times. This chain links TRBV3-1 with TRBJ2-5, with 8 bases lining up with TRBD2. J was trimmed by 1 base and V by 0 bases; bases with no gene match: 4. CDR3 length: 16 residues. The germline V gene has CDR1 LGHDT and CDR2 YNNKEL (reference sequence). CDR3: CASSQDQRGSQETQYF. CDR3 sequence (DNA): TGTGCCAGCAGCCAAGACCAGCGGGGGAGCCAAGAGACCCAGTACTTC.